The TCR beta chain described here comes from a study of regulatory T cells in long-lasting Graves disease. J lost 4 bases, V lost 4 bases, and 5 bases had no gene match. Germline-derived CDR1 and CDR2 are SGHTA and FQGTGA. There are 16 residues in the CDR3. HTBI primers from iRepertoire and Arm-PCR of CDR3 regions yielded the TCR beta libraries. In TCRdb, the multiplex PCR reads were re-called with MiXCR into one record per CDR3 protein. The table has some 450,000 distinct CDR3 sequences, about a sixth seen once. Points from the study as a whole: Preferential use of TRBV28, TRBJ1-2 and TRBJ2-5 was seen in persistent disease.

This sample's time point: newly diagnosed GD, antithyroid drugs for less than 3 months. The authors made the TCR library using RNA they extracted from PBMCs. This clonotype was counted many times. What it recognizes is unknown. The data were also submitted as part of a second study, on T cells in Graves' hyperthyroidism and ophthalmopathy.

This receptor was obtained from a woman aged 25 to 39 with Graves disease. Sequences were derived from peripheral blood mononuclear cells (PBMCs), sampled at new diagnosis, from a patient treated with antithyroid drugs. This sequence joins TRBV7-3 and TRBJ2-3; TRBD2 matches 13 bases. The DNA of the CDR3 is TGTGCCAGCAGCTGGACTAGCGGGAGTGGGGCAGATACGCAGTATTTT. Its protein is CASSWTSGSGADTQYF.